A single sample is the source of the 10 T cell receptor beta chains below, sequenced in a study of blood T cell repertoires in COVID-19. Using immunoSEQ multiplex PCR, the repertoire was profiled, and TCRdb retains in-frame clones only, with some absent. The repertoire holds approximately 450,000 clones, 80% to 90% seen once, with around 1.1% in the top ten. The sequenced sample consisted of PBMCs or T cells enriched from blood (not recorded which). The receptors were sampled from a man between 25 and 39 years old who had recovered from COVID-19.

This clone was detected once. The V and J genes are TRBV6-4 and TRBJ1-1; D is unclear. Germline V lookup: CDR1 MRHNA, CDR2 SNTAGT. The CDR3 length is 13 residues. Between the trimmed V and J ends, which lost 6 bases and 1 base, there was a span of 9 bases. This CDR3 is CASRKRENTEAFF. DNA for the CDR3: TGTGCCAGCAGAAAACGGGAGAACACTGAAGCTTTCTTT.

This clone was recorded once. V and J are TRBV4-2 and TRBJ2-7; possible D gene TRBD1, 5 bases. Germline V gene data show CDR1 as LGHNA and CDR2 as YNFKEQ. Trimming pared 1 base from V and 5 bases from J, leaving 12 bases between. The CDR3 contains 14 residues. The CDR3 loop reads CASSQGSWGDEQYF. DNA for the CDR3: TGTGCCAGCAGCCAAGGTTCTTGGGGCGACGAGCAGTACTTC.

The chain joins TRBV5-6 to TRBJ2-6; 7 positions match TRBD1. Looked up from germline, CDR1 is SGHDT and CDR2 is YYEEEE. The CDR3 has 19 amino acids. Trimming at V came to 0 bases and at J to 0 bases, leaving 9 bases not matched to a gene. Here the CDR3 DNA reads TGTGCCAGCAGCTTGGTGGGTCGGACAGGTAGCTCTGGGGCCAACGTCCTGACTTTC. Translation gives CASSLVGRTGSSGANVLTF.

This clone was picked up one time. The CDR3 protein is CASSQEAPTEAFF. CDR3 DNA: TGTGCCAGCAGCCAGGAGGCACCCACTGAAGCTTTCTTT. The chain is built from TRBV3-1 (or the pseudogene TRBV3-2) and TRBJ1-1; no firm D call. Germline lookup yields CDR1 LGHDT and CDR2 YNNKEL (reference sequence). Trimming cost V 3 bases and J 4 bases, with 9 bases left between them. The CDR3 totals 13 residues.

The CDR3 sequence: CASSRGQGKTEAFF. The CDR3 DNA is TGTGCCAGCAGCCGAGGACAGGGAAAGACTGAAGCTTTCTTT. The chain carries TRBV7-9 and TRBJ1-1; 8 bases map to TRBD1. The CDR3 runs 14 residues. Trimming removed 5 bases from V and 5 bases from J; junction bases left unmatched: 7. Germline assignment: CDR1 SEHNR and CDR2 FQNEAQ (reference sequence).

The V and J genes are TRBV10-3 and TRBJ1-1; TRBD1 aligns across 8 bases. The germline CDR1 and CDR2 sequences are ENHRY and SYGVKD. There are 14 residues in the CDR3. The J segment lost 6 bases and the V segment lost 4 bases, leaving 7 bases of the junction unmatched. The CDR3 bases are TGTGCCATCAGTGGAACTGGACAGGGCCCTGAAGCTTTCTTT. It translates to CAISGTGQGPEAFF.

This chain links TRBV6-2 or TRBV6-3 with TRBJ2-7; TRBD2 matches 12 bases. Germline CDR1 is MNHEY and CDR2 is SVGEGT. J gave up 3 bases and V 5 bases, and 2 bases lay outside the gene matches. This CDR3 is built from 14 residues. CDR3 nucleotides: TGTGCCAGCAGTGGACTAGCGGGACACTACGAGCAGTACTTC. Encoded protein: CASSGLAGHYEQYF.

The CDR3 loop reads CSVGTGNTDTQYF. The CDR3 nucleotides read TGCAGCGTTGGGACGGGAAACACAGATACGCAGTATTTT. The J gene is TRBJ2-3, the V gene TRBV29-1; D perhaps matches TRBD2 (5 bases). The germline V gene encodes CDR1 SQVTM and CDR2 ANQGSEA. Between the trimmed V and J ends, which lost 4 bases and 2 bases, there was a span of 10 bases. CDR3 length: 13 residues.

This chain joins TRBV27 and TRBJ1-6; D is unclear. This CDR3 has 18 amino acids. V was trimmed by 5 bases and J by 2 bases, leaving 19 bases between them. Per germline, CDR1 MNHEY and CDR2 SMNVEV (reference sequence). In DNA form, the CDR3 reads TGTGCCAGCAGTCTCTCTGGGCGCCTGTTCACCTATAATTCACCCCTCCACTTT. Its translation: CASSLSGRLFTYNSPLHF.

This chain connects TRBV28 to TRBJ1-1, with 7 bases aligning to TRBD1. The CDR3 runs to 14 residues. Germline V gene data show CDR1 as MDHEN and CDR2 as SYDVKM. V lost 3 bases, J lost 5 bases, and 6 bases stayed unmatched. Here the CDR3 reads CASSFGGGRTEAFF. For the CDR3, the DNA is TGTGCCAGCAGTTTCGGAGGGGGCAGGACTGAAGCTTTCTTT. The full variable domain, with the rest looked up from reference TRBV28 and TRBJ1-1, is DVKVTQSSRYLVKRTGEKVFLECVQDMDHENMFWYRQDPGLGLRLIYFSYDVKMKEKGDIPEGYSVSREKKERFSLILESASTNQTSMYLCASSFGGGRTEAFFGQGTRLTVV.